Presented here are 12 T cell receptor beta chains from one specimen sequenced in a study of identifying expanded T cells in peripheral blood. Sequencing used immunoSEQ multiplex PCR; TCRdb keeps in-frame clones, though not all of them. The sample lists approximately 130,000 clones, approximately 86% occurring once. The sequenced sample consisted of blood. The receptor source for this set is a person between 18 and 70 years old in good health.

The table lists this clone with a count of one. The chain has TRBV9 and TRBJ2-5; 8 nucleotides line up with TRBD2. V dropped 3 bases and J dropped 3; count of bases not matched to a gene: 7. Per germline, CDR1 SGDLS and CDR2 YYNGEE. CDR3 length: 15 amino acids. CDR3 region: CASSGPGLGKETQYF. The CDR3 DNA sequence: TGTGCCAGCAGCGGACCGGGACTAGGGAAAGAGACCCAGTACTTC.

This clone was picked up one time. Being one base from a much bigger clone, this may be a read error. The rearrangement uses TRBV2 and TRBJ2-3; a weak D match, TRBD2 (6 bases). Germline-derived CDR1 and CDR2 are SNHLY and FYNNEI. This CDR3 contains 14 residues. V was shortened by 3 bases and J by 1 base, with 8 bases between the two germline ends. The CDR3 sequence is CASSDGGGTDTQYF. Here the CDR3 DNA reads TGTGCCAGCAGTGACGGCGGGGGCACAGATACGCAGTATTTT.

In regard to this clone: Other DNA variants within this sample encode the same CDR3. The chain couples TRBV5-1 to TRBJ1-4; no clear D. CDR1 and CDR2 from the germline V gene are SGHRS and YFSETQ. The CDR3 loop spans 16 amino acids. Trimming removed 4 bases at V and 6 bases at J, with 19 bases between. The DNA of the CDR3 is TGCGCCAGCAGCCTGGGTTCAGGCAGAGACCATGAAAAACTGTTTTTT. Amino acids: CASSLGSGRDHEKLFF.

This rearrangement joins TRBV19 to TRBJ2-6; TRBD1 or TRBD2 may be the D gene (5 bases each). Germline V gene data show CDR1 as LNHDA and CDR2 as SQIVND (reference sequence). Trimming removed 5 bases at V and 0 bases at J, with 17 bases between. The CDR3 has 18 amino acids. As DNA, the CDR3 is TGTGCCAGTAGTCCAACCCTGGGGGTGGGCTCTGGGGCCAACGTCCTGACTTTC. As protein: CASSPTLGVGSGANVLTF.

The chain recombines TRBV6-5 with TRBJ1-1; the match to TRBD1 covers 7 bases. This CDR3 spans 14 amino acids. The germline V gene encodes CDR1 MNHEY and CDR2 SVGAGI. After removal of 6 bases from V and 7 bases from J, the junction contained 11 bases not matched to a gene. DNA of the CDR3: TGTGCCAGCAGCCCTCAGACAGGGAAAGTTGAAGCTTTCTTT. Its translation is CASSPQTGKVEAFF.

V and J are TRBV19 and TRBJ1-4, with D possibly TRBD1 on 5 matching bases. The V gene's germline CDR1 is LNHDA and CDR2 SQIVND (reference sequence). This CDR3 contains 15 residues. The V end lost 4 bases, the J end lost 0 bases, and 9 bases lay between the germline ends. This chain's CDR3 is CASSTGLATNEKLFF. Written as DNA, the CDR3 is TGTGCCAGTAGTACGGGGCTTGCAACTAATGAAAAACTGTTTTTT. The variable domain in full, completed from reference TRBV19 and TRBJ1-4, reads DGGITQSPKYLFRKEGQNVTLSCEQNLNHDAMYWYRQDPGQGLRLIYYSQIVNDFQKGDIAEGYSVSREKKESFPLTVTSAQKNPTAFYLCASSTGLATNEKLFFGSGTQLSVL.

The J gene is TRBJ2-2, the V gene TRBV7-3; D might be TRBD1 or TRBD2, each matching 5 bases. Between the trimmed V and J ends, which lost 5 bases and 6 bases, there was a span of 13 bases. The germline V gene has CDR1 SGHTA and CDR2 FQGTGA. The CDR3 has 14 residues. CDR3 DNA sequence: TGTGCCAGCAGCGACCCCGGGACGGCCGGGGAGCTGTTTTTT. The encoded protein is CASSDPGTAGELFF. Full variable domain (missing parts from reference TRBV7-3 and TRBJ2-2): GAGVSQTPSNKVTEKGKYVELRCDPISGHTALYWYRQSLGQGPEFLIYFQGTGAADDSGLPNDRFFAVRPEGSVSTLKIQRTERGDSAVYLCASSDPGTAGELFFGEGSRLTVL.

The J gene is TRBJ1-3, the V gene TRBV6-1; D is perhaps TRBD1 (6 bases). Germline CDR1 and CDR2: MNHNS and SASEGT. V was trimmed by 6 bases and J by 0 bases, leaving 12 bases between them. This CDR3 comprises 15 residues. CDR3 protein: CASSTGTHSGNTIYF. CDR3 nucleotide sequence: TGTGCCAGCAGCACAGGGACCCACTCTGGAAACACCATATATTTT.

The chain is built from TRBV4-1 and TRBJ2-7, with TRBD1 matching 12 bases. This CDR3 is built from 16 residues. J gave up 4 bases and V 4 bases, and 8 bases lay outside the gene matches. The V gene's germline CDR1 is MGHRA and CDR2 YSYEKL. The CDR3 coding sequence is TGCGCCAGCAGCCCATGGGACAGGGGGCAGAGGTACGAGCAGTACTTC. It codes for CASSPWDRGQRYEQYF.

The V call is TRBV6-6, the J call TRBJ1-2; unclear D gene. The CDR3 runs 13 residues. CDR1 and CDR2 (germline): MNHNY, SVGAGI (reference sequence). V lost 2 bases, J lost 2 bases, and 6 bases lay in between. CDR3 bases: TGTGCCAGCAGTTACCCCGGGAACTATGGCTACACCTTC. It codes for CASSYPGNYGYTF.

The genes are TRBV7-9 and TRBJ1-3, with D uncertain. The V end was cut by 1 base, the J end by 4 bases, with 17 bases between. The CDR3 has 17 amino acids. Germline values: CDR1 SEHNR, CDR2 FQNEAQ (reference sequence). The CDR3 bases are TGTGCCAGCAGCTTAGAGGCCCGGGTTTACTTCGGAAACACCATATATTTT. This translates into CASSLEARVYFGNTIYF.

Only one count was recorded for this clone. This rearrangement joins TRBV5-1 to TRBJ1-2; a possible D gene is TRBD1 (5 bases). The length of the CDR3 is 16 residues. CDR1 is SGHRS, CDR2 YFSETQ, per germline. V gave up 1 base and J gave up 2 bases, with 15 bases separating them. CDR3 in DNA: TGCGCCAGCAGCTTGCTGCCCGGGGGGTTAAACTATGGCTACACCTTC. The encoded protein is CASSLLPGGLNYGYTF.